The rows below give T cell receptor beta chains drawn from one sample of a study of cytomegalovirus exposure and HLA in healthy donors. Sequencing was performed with immunoSEQ multiplex PCR; in TCRdb, only in-frame clones are kept and a portion is missing. This sample has about 180,000 clones; more than 60% occur once, and the top ten carry 2.5% to 4%. Sequencing used PBMCs. These receptors all stem from a woman aged 45-60 years in good health and CMV-seropositive. CDR3s include the opening cysteine and the closing phenylalanine or tryptophan. A D gene is named only where the DNA matches it firmly. Clone size, where shown, is once, few, many, or a class for clones that have expanded.

j_gene	d_gene	v_gene	abundance	CDR3nt	CDR3aa
TRBJ1-2	-	TRBV7-2	few	TGTGCCAGCAGCCCGCCCAGCGCCAAGGCCTATGGCTACACCTTC	CASSPPSAKAYGYTF
TRBJ2-7	-	TRBV19	few	TGTGCCAGTAGTCCCCCCCCAAGATCGGGGAAAACGCACGAGCAGTACTTC	CASSPPPRSGKTHEQYF
TRBJ2-7	TRBD1	TRBV19	once	TGTGCCAGTAGTACCCAGGGGGCTCTCGAGCAGTACTTC	CASSTQGALEQYF
TRBJ2-7	-	TRBV2	-	TGTGCCAGCAGTGAACGGGGGTCCTACGAGCAGTACTTC	CASSERGSYEQYF
TRBJ1-1	TRBD1	TRBV11-2	-	TGTGCCAGCAGCTTGCAGGGGGCTGAAGCTTTCTTT	CASSLQGAEAFF
TRBJ2-4	TRBD2	TRBV10-1	once	TGCGCCAGCAGTGAGCCCGGACTAGCGGACGGAAGGTACTTC	CASSEPGLADGRYF
TRBJ1-4	-	TRBV9	few	TGTGCCAGCAGCCCGCAGGGATACTTACAAACTAATGAAAAACTGTTTTTT	CASSPQGYLQTNEKLFF
TRBJ2-4	-	TRBV19	few	TGTGCCAGTAGTATAGTATTCAGGGGTGGGGGTCTAGCCAAAAACAGTCAGTACTTC	CASSIVFRGGGLAKNSQYF
TRBJ2-7	-	TRBV20-1	once	TGCAGTGCCGGACGGGAGTACGAGCAGTACTTC	CSAGREYEQYF
TRBJ1-1	-	TRBV29-1	few	TGCAGCGGCAGGGTGAACACTGAAGCTTTCTTT	CSGRVNTEAFF
TRBJ2-2	TRBD2	TRBV9	once	TGTGCCAGCAGCGCAGCGGGGACTAGCGTCAGCACCGGGGAGCTGTTTTTT	CASSAAGTSVSTGELFF
TRBJ1-2	TRBD1	TRBV7-8	-	TGTGCCAGCAGCTTAGCCGTTGGGACAGGGCATGGCTACACCTTC	CASSLAVGTGHGYTF
TRBJ1-6	-	TRBV6-6	-	TGTGCCAGCAGCTTGACAGAGAGCTCCTATAATTCACCCCTCCACTTT	CASSLTESSYNSPLHF
TRBJ2-3	TRBD1	TRBV4-3	-	TGCGCCAGCAGCCAAGAAAACTACAGGGGGCGTTCGCAGTATTTT	CASSQENYRGRSQYF
TRBJ2-5	-	TRBV6-6	-	TGTGCCAGCAGTTACGAAGGACAGCGAGAGACCCAGTACTTC	CASSYEGQRETQYF
TRBJ2-7	TRBD1	TRBV18	-	TGTGCCAGCTCACTTGCCGGGACAGGGAACGAGCAGTACTTC	CASSLAGTGNEQYF
TRBJ1-2	-	TRBV29-1	-	TGCAGCGTTGAAGTGGCGGCAGATGGCTACACCTTC	CSVEVAADGYTF
TRBJ2-2	-	TRBV7-6	-	TGTGCCAGCAGCCAAATAGCGGCCACCGGGGAGCTGTTTTTT	CASSQIAATGELFF
TRBJ1-4	TRBD1	TRBV5-5	-	TGTGCCAGCAGCGCGTCAGGGGGCAGTGAAAAACTGTTTTTT	CASSASGGSEKLFF
TRBJ2-1	-	TRBV5-1	once	TGCGCCAGCAGCTTGGACAGGGGGGGGTTCTTC	CASSLDRGGFF
TRBJ2-1	TRBD1	TRBV19	once	TGTGCCAGCGCAGGGGGACACACCTACAATGAGCAGTTCTTC	CASAGGHTYNEQFF
TRBJ1-2	TRBD1	TRBV7-3	-	TGTGCCAGCAGCTCCGGGAGGGGGCGAAGCTACACCTTC	CASSSGRGRSYTF
TRBJ1-2	TRBD1	TRBV7-9	once	TGTGCCAGCAGCTCCCTTCGACAGGGGGCGCGCGGCTACACCTTC	CASSSLRQGARGYTF
TRBJ1-2	TRBD1	TRBV7-8	-	TGTGCCAGCAGCGGACAGACAGGGGCATATGGCTACACCTTC	CASSGQTGAYGYTF
TRBJ2-1	TRBD2	TRBV5-4	-	TGTGCCAGCAGCTCCGGGACTAGCGGGAGGGCCCAGCAGTTCTTC	CASSSGTSGRAQQFF
TRBJ2-7	TRBD1	TRBV7-2	-	TGTGCCAGCAGCTTAGGGGGACAGGGGGTCTACGAGCAGTACTTC	CASSLGGQGVYEQYF
TRBJ1-2	TRBD1	TRBV7-8	once	TGTGCCAGCAGCTTAGTCCCGACAGGGGATATTAATGGCTACACCTTC	CASSLVPTGDINGYTF
TRBJ2-1	-	TRBV29-1	-	TGCAGCGTTGTCCGGGAGAATACCTACAATGAGCAGTTCTTC	CSVVRENTYNEQFF